Listed here are 13 T cell receptor beta chains from one sample, sequenced in a study of T-cell memory formation after mild COVID-19. TCRdb analysed the 5' RACE reads with MiXCR anew, one entry per CDR3 protein. The sample records around 200,000 distinct CDR3 sequences, 9% to 10% being singletons. The sequencing sample was made of PBMCs or a T cell subset sorted from them (not recorded which). Receptors originate from a man aged 18 to 30 who had mild COVID-19 (a few samples of this study predate the infection). Cell type and time point are not known.

The rearrangement uses TRBV28 and TRBJ1-6, with D tentatively TRBD1 (5 bases). Trimming pared 8 bases from V and 0 bases from J, leaving 8 bases between. The CDR3 has 14 residues. The germline V gene has CDR1 MDHEN and CDR2 SYDVKM. The CDR3 here is CASGGLSYNSPLHF. The CDR3 DNA reads TGTGCCAGCGGGGGTCTCTCCTATAATTCACCCCTCCACTTT. Using reference TRBV28 and TRBJ1-6 for the parts outside the CDR3, the full variable domain is DVKVTQSSRYLVKRTGEKVFLECVQDMDHENMFWYRQDPGLGLRLIYFSYDVKMKEKGDIPEGYSVSREKKERFSLILESASTNQTSMYLCASGGLSYNSPLHFGNGTRLTVT.

This clonotype showed up just a few times. This sequence joins TRBV5-4 and TRBJ1-6; D remains ambiguous. The CDR3 has 13 amino acids. V was trimmed by 5 bases and J by 8 bases, leaving 11 bases between them. Germline CDR1 and CDR2: SGHNT and YYREEE (reference sequence). The CDR3 is CASRRERDSPLHF. CDR3 sequence (DNA): TGTGCCAGCAGACGGGAGCGGGATTCACCCCTCCACTTT.

This clonotype was found a few times. V and J are TRBV10-2 and TRBJ2-1; 10 nucleotides match TRBD2. Trimming removed 6 bases from V and 5 bases from J; junction bases left unmatched: 4. CDR1 is WSHSY and CDR2 is SAAADI in the germline V gene. This CDR3 has 14 residues. The CDR3: CASRLAGANNEQFF. CDR3 nucleotides: TGCGCCAGCAGGCTAGCGGGGGCTAACAATGAGCAGTTCTTC.

This clonotype was seen a handful of times. The chain has TRBV7-9 and TRBJ1-2, with D tentatively TRBD1 (6 bases). V was pared by 5 bases and J by 2 bases, with 12 bases between. Germline CDR1 is SEHNR and CDR2 is FQNEAQ (reference sequence). This CDR3 is built from 14 residues. CDR3 amino acids: CASSEGQWNYGYTF. The CDR3 coding sequence is TGTGCCAGCAGCGAAGGACAGTGGAACTATGGCTACACCTTC.

This clonotype was observed many times. The chain is built from TRBV7-2 and TRBJ2-7; 9 positions agree with TRBD1. Looked up from germline, CDR1 is SGHTA and CDR2 is FQGNSA. This CDR3 region has 15 residues. The J segment lost 2 bases and the V segment lost 1 base, leaving 3 bases of the junction unmatched. For the CDR3, the DNA is TGTGCCAGCAGCTTAGACAGGGGGCCGACCTACGAGCAGTACTTC. It encodes CASSLDRGPTYEQYF.

V usage is TRBV3-1 and J usage is TRBJ1-1; D is unclear. The V and J ends lost 4 bases and 7 bases respectively, with 10 bases between them. Germline CDR1 is LGHDT and CDR2 is YNNKEL (reference sequence). The CDR3 spans 12 residues. The CDR3 loop is CASSRAGLEAFF. For the CDR3, the DNA is TGTGCCAGCAGCCGCGCTGGGCTTGAAGCTTTCTTT.

This clonotype was found a few times. This chain joins TRBV20-1 and TRBJ1-5; perhaps TRBD1 as D (5 bases). This CDR3 region has 13 residues. The V gene's germline CDR1 is DFQATT and CDR2 SNEGSKA (reference sequence). V dropped 3 bases and J dropped 7 bases, with 13 bases sitting between them. CDR3 bases: TGCAGTGCTAGTCAGGGTCGGGAACAGCCCCAGCATTTT. Protein: CSASQGREQPQHF.

This clonotype was detected only a few times. V gene TRBV6-5 combines with J gene TRBJ2-3; 9 positions match TRBD2. Trimming removed 2 bases from V and 4 bases from J; junction bases left unmatched: 4. This CDR3 region has 15 residues. The V gene's germline CDR1 is MNHEY and CDR2 SVGAGI. The CDR3 loop is CASSYSGGISDTQYF. As DNA, the CDR3 is TGTGCCAGCAGTTACAGCGGGGGGATCTCAGATACGCAGTATTTT.

This clonotype was observed many times. V and J are TRBV5-4 and TRBJ2-2; D gene uncertain. CDR3 size: 12 residues. Per germline, CDR1 SGHNT and CDR2 YYREEE (reference sequence). V lost 4 bases and J 6 bases, leaving 7 bases between the germline ends. CDR3 sequence (DNA): TGTGCCAGCAGCGTACCAGCCGGGGAGCTGTTTTTT. Its translation is CASSVPAGELFF.

This clonotype appeared a few times. The CDR3 here is CASSLRDSTDTQYF. The CDR3 DNA reads TGTGCCAGCAGCCTACGGGACAGCACAGATACGCAGTATTTT. V usage is TRBV7-3 and J usage is TRBJ2-3; D possibly uses TRBD1 or TRBD2 (5 bases each). Germline CDR1 is SGHTA and CDR2 is FQGTGA. The CDR3 contains 14 residues. With 5 bases removed from V and 0 bases from J, the gap between germline ends came to 9 bases. Based on the CDR3 plus reference TRBV7-3 and TRBJ2-3, the full variable domain is GAGVSQTPSNKVTEKGKYVELRCDPISGHTALYWYRQSLGQGPEFLIYFQGTGAADDSGLPNDRFFAVRPEGSVSTLKIQRTERGDSAVYLCASSLRDSTDTQYFGPGTRLTVL.

The genes are TRBV21-1 and TRBJ2-7; no DNA check was done on the table's D call, TRBD1. TRBV21-1 is a pseudogene locus. The CDR3 covers 15 residues. CDR3 sequence reads: CASSNRDKILREQYF. The DNA of the CDR3 is TGTGCCAGCAGCAATCGGGACAAAATTCTACGAGAGCAGTACTTC.

This clonotype was detected a few times. The chain has TRBV7-2 and TRBJ2-2; a possible D gene is TRBD2 (5 bases). Germline V gene lookup returns CDR1 SGHTA and CDR2 FQGNSA. V was pared by 5 bases and J by 10 bases, with 20 bases between. The CDR3 extends over 15 amino acids. CDR3 amino acids: CASSQDGFSGVELFF. As DNA, the CDR3 is TGTGCCAGCAGCCAGGACGGCTTTTCCGGGGTGGAGCTGTTTTTT.

This clonotype occurred many times. This sequence joins TRBV5-1 and TRBJ2-3; D gene uncertain. Germline V gives CDR1 SGHRS, CDR2 YFSETQ. Trimming stripped 0 bases from V and 1 base from J, with 6 bases between. This CDR3 is built from 14 residues. The CDR3 protein is CASSLGGRTDTQYF. CDR3 sequence (DNA): TGCGCCAGCAGCTTGGGGGGTCGCACAGATACGCAGTATTTT.